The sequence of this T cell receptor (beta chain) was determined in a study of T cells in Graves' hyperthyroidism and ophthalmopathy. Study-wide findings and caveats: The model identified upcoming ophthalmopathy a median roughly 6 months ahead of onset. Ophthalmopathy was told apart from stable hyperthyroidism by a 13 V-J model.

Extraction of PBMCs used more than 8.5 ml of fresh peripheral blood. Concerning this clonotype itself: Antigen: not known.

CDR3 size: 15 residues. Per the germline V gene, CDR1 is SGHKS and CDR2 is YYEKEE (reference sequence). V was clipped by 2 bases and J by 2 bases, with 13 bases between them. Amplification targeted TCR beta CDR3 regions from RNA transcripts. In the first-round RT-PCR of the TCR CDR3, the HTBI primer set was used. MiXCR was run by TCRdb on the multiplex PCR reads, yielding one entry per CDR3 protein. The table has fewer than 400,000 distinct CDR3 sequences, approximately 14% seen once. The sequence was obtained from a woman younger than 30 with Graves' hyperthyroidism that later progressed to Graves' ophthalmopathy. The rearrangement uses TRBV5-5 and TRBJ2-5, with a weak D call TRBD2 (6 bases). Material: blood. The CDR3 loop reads CASSFRGVKQETQYF. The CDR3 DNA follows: TGTGCCAGCAGCTTTCGCGGGGTGAAGCAAGAGACCCAGTACTTC. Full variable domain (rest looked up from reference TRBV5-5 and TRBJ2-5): DAGVTQSPTHLIKTRGQQVTLRCSPISGHKSVSWYQQVLGQGPQFIFQYYEKEERGRGNFPDRFSARQFPNYSSELNVNALLLGDSALYLCASSFRGVKQETQYFGPGTRLLVL.